This T cell receptor (beta chain) was identified during a study of blood T cell repertoires in COVID-19. At the level of the study: COVID-19 samples collected from the United States, Italy and Spain covered acute and convalescent phases. From T cells, B-cell-depleted T cells, or PBMCs came the material, which was cDNA or gDNA.

The length of the CDR3 is 15 residues. V gave up 0 bases and J gave up 5 bases; unmatched junction bases: 3. Germline values: CDR1 SGHRS, CDR2 YFSETQ. This clone was seen only a few times. Per the original methods: Nucleated cell counts were estimated from reference gene primer amplification. Repertoires were generated with immunoSEQ multiplex PCR, while TCRdb's copy carries only in-frame clones and drops some. The DNA was the basis for D and trimming; V, J and clone size are from that table. This table has fewer than 130,000 clones, about 88% appearing once. This TCR was recovered from a human donor in a cohort sampled during active COVID-19. The specimen sequenced was peripheral blood. The chain links TRBV5-1 to TRBJ1-4; the match to TRBD1 covers 8 bases. The CDR3: CASSLVSGGNEKLFF. CDR3 coding DNA: TGCGCCAGCAGCTTGGTATCAGGGGGCAATGAAAAACTGTTTTTT.